The 14 T cell receptor beta chains given below trace back to one sample, sequenced in a study of cytomegalovirus exposure and HLA in healthy donors. The PCR contained 60 Vbeta and 13 Jbeta primers. TCRdb's copy holds only in-frame clones and misses some; the assay was immunoSEQ multiplex PCR. The sample consists of 110,000 to 150,000 clones, roughly 86% of them appearing once. Sequenced sample: PBMCs. The receptors were sampled from a man in his late teens or twenties in good health and CMV-seropositive.

V gene TRBV28 combines with J gene TRBJ2-7; TRBD2 agrees at 13 bases. Germline V CDR1 and CDR2: MDHEN, SYDVKM. This CDR3 has 17 amino acids. V shed 5 bases, J shed 2 bases, and the junction held 9 bases outside the gene matches. CDR3 sequence (DNA): TGTGCCAGCAGTCTGATCCGGACTAGCGGGAGAGCCTACGAGCAGTACTTC. Its translation is CASSLIRTSGRAYEQYF.

The rearrangement joins TRBV11-2 to TRBJ1-3; D is unclear. Germline CDR1 and CDR2: SGHAT and FQNNGV. This CDR3 has 14 amino acids. The V end lost 5 bases, the J end lost 2 bases, and 10 bases lay between the germline ends. DNA of the CDR3: TGTGCCAGCAGCGGAACGCAGGCTGGAAACACCATATATTTT. Translation gives CASSGTQAGNTIYF.

The V gene is TRBV11-2, the J gene TRBJ2-5; D is uncertain. From germline, CDR1 is SGHAT and CDR2 FQNNGV. This CDR3 spans 12 amino acids. V dropped 4 bases and J dropped 4 bases, with 7 bases sitting between them. The CDR3 loop reads CASSSTGETQYF. Written as DNA, the CDR3 is TGTGCCAGCAGCTCGACGGGAGAGACCCAGTACTTC.

The chain has TRBV29-1 and TRBJ1-1; D not certain. CDR1 and CDR2 from the germline V gene are SQVTM and ANQGSEA. V lost 0 bases and J 6 bases, leaving 8 bases between the germline ends. This CDR3 contains 12 residues. This chain's CDR3 is CSVEDRYPEAFF. CDR3 nucleotide sequence: TGCAGCGTTGAAGATCGGTATCCTGAAGCTTTCTTT.

Only a few counts were recorded for this clone. The chain couples TRBV6-4 to TRBJ2-3; a weak D match, TRBD2 (6 bases). The CDR3 covers 15 residues. Germline loops: CDR1 MRHNA, CDR2 SNTAGT. V lost 0 bases to trimming and J lost 0 bases, with 7 bases between them. CDR3 nucleotide sequence: TGTGCCAGCAGTGACTCGGCGGGAAGCACAGATACGCAGTATTTT. Its protein product is CASSDSAGSTDTQYF.

The J gene is TRBJ1-1, the V gene TRBV29-1; TRBD1 agrees at 7 bases. CDR3 length: 12 amino acids. Germline V gives CDR1 SQVTM, CDR2 ANQGSEA. J gave up 5 bases and V 5 bases, and 5 bases lay outside the gene matches. CDR3 nucleotide sequence: TGCAGCGTTATGACAGGGAAGACTGAAGCTTTCTTT. Its protein product is CSVMTGKTEAFF.

This clone came up once. The rearrangement uses TRBV5-4 and TRBJ2-2, with 10 bases aligning to TRBD1. Germline V gene data show CDR1 as SGHNT and CDR2 as YYREEE (reference sequence). This CDR3 has 16 amino acids. V gave up 3 bases and J gave up 16 bases; unmatched junction bases: 18. CDR3 in DNA: TGTGCCAGCAGCTCGCACCGGGACAGGGGAAGGGATGAGTGGTTTTTT. Amino acids: CASSSHRDRGRDEWFF.

The chain combines TRBV28 with TRBJ2-7; D is possibly TRBD1 (5 bases). Trimming pared 4 bases from V and 4 bases from J, leaving 14 bases between. The CDR3 contains 14 residues. Germline V CDR1 and CDR2: MDHEN, SYDVKM. CDR3 nucleotides: TGTGCCAGCAGTTGGCTGTTAGACAGTTACGAGCAGTACTTC. As protein: CASSWLLDSYEQYF.

The chain links TRBV6-5 to TRBJ1-1, with TRBD1 identical over 7 bases. The trim removed 6 bases at V and 6 bases at J, leaving 7 bases unmatched. The germline CDR1 and CDR2 sequences are MNHEY and SVGAGI. There are 13 residues in the CDR3. The CDR3 loop reads CASSRDSLSEAFF. For the CDR3, the DNA is TGTGCCAGCAGCCGGGACAGCCTTTCTGAAGCTTTCTTT.

The rearrangement joins TRBV30 to TRBJ2-3, with 14 bases identical to TRBD2. The junction had 12 bases not matched to a gene; V was cut back by 4 bases and J by 6 bases. The CDR3 runs 17 residues. CDR1 and CDR2 (germline): GTSNPN, SVGIG (reference sequence). DNA of the CDR3: TGTGCCTGGACGGGACTAGCGGGAGTCGGGGTATCGGATACGCAGTATTTT. This codes for CAWTGLAGVGVSDTQYF. Together with reference TRBV30 and TRBJ2-3, the CDR3 gives the full variable domain: SQTIHQWPATLVQPVGSPLSLECTVEGTSNPNLYWYRQAAGRGLQLLFYSVGIGQISSEVPQNLSASRPQDRQFILSSKKLLLSDSGFYLCAWTGLAGVGVSDTQYFGPGTRLTVL.

V usage is TRBV7-9 and J usage is TRBJ1-4; perhaps TRBD1 as D (6 bases). The CDR3 consists of 14 residues. Germline V gene lookup returns CDR1 SEHNR and CDR2 FQNEAQ (reference sequence). Trimming removed 7 bases from V and 8 bases from J, with 17 bases in between. The CDR3 nucleotides read TGTGCCAGCACCTCGGGAGGGGGAAACGAAAAACTGTTTTTT. This sequence encodes CASTSGGGNEKLFF.

The V call is TRBV27, the J call TRBJ2-5; 7 bases align to TRBD2. The J call may be mistaken, given a closer DNA end match to TRBJ2-7. CDR1 and CDR2 (germline): MNHEY, SMNVEV (reference sequence). CDR3 length equals 15 residues. The CDR3 here is CASSLSGGRAYEQYF. The DNA of the CDR3 is TGTGCCAGCAGTTTATCGGGTGGGAGGGCCTACGAGCAGTACTTC.

V gene TRBV7-9 combines with J gene TRBJ2-7; 7 bases match TRBD1. The ends lost 4 bases at V and 4 bases at J; junction bases unmatched: 10. CDR1 and CDR2 (germline): SEHNR, FQNEAQ (reference sequence). The CDR3 is made up of 15 amino acids. The CDR3 spells CASSSTGTALYEQYF. DNA for the CDR3: TGTGCCAGCAGCTCAACCGGGACAGCCCTTTACGAGCAGTACTTC.

This clone is a singleton in its sample. The chain has TRBV2 and TRBJ2-7; 7 positions agree with TRBD1. The germline CDR1 and CDR2 sequences are SNHLY and FYNNEI. The ends lost 6 bases at V and 4 bases at J; junction bases unmatched: 9. The CDR3 runs 14 residues. This chain's CDR3 is CASSSDRRSYEQYF. The DNA of the CDR3 is TGTGCCAGCAGCTCGGACAGGCGCTCATACGAGCAGTACTTC.